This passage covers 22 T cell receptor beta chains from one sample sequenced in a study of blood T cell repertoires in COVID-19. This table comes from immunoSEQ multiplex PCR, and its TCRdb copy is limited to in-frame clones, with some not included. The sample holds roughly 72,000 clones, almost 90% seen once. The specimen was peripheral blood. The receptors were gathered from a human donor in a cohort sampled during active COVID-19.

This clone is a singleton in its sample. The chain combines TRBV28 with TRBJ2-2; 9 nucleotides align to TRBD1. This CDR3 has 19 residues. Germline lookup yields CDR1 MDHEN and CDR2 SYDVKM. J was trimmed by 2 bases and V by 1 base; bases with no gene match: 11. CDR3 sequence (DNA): TGTGCCAGCAGTTTATACGTTCACAGGGGGCTTGTAAACACCGGGGAGCTGTTTTTT. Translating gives CASSLYVHRGLVNTGELFF. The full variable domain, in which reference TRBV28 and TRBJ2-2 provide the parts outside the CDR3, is DVKVTQSSRYLVKRTGEKVFLECVQDMDHENMFWYRQDPGLGLRLIYFSYDVKMKEKGDIPEGYSVSREKKERFSLILESASTNQTSMYLCASSLYVHRGLVNTGELFFGEGSRLTVL.

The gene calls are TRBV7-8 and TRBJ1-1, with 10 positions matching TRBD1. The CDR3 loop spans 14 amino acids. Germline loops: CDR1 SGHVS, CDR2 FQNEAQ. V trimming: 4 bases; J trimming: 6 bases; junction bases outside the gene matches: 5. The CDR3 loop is CASSSDRGRAEAFF. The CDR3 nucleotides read TGTGCCAGCAGCTCCGACAGGGGGCGGGCTGAAGCTTTCTTT.

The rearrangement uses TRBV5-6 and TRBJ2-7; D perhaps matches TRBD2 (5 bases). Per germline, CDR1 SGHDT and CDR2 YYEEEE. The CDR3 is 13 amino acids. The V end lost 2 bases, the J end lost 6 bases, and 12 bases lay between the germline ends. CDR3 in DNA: TGTGCCAGCAGCTTCATCGTGGCGGGCGAGCAGTACTTC. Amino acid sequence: CASSFIVAGEQYF. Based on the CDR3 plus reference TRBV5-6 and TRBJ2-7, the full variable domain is DAGVTQSPTHLIKTRGQQVTLRCSPKSGHDTVSWYQQALGQGPQFIFQYYEEEERQRGNFPDRFSGHQFPNYSSELNVNALLLGDSALYLCASSFIVAGEQYFGPGTRLTVT.

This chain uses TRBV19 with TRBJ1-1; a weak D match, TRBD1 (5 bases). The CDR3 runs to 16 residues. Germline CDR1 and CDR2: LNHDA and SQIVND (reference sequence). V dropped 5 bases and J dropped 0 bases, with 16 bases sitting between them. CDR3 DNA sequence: TGTGCCAGTAGTCCCTATCAACAGGTGATGAACACTGAAGCTTTCTTT. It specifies CASSPYQQVMNTEAFF.

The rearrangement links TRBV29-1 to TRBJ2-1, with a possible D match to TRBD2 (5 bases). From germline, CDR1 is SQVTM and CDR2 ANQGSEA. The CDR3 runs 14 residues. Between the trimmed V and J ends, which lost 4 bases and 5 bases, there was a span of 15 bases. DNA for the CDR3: TGCAGCGTTGTGCGACTATACGGGAACAATGAGCAGTTCTTC. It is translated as CSVVRLYGNNEQFF.

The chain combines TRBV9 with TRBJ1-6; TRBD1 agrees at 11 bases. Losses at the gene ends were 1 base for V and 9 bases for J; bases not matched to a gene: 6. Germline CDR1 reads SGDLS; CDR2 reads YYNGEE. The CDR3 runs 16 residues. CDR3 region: CASSVTPGTGGSPLHF. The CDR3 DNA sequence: TGTGCCAGCAGCGTAACGCCAGGGACAGGGGGTTCACCCCTCCACTTT.

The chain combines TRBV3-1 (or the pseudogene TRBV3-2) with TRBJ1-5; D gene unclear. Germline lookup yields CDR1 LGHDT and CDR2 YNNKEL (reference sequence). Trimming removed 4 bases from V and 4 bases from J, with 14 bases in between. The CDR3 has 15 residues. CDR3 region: CASSPRGGRNQPQHF. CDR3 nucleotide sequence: TGTGCCAGCAGCCCAAGAGGAGGGAGAAATCAGCCCCAGCATTTT.

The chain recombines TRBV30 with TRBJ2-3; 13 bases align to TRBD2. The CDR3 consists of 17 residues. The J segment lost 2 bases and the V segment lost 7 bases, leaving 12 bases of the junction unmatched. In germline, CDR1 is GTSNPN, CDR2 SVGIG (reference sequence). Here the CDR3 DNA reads TGTGCCTTGTACGCGAGACTAGCGGGAGGATACACAGATACGCAGTATTTT. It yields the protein CALYARLAGGYTDTQYF. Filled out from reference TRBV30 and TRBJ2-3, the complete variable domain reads SQTIHQWPATLVQPVGSPLSLECTVEGTSNPNLYWYRQAAGRGLQLLFYSVGIGQISSEVPQNLSASRPQDRQFILSSKKLLLSDSGFYLCALYARLAGGYTDTQYFGPGTRLTVL.

The CDR3 sequence: CASSIWTSGGFQETQYF. The CDR3 nucleotides read TGTGCCAGTAGTATCTGGACTAGCGGGGGGTTCCAAGAGACCCAGTACTTC. This chain connects TRBV19 to TRBJ2-5, with 14 positions matching TRBD2. Germline V gene data show CDR1 as LNHDA and CDR2 as SQIVND (reference sequence). Unmatched junction bases numbered 4, after V lost 3 bases and J lost 1 base. The CDR3 spans 17 residues.

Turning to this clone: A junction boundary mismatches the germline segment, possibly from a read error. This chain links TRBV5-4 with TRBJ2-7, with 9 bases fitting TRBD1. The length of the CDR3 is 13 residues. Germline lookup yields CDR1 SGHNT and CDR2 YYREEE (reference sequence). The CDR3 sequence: CASSLPGQGLLGF. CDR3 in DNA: TGTGCCAGCAGCTTACCGGGACAGGGCCTCCTTGGCTTC.

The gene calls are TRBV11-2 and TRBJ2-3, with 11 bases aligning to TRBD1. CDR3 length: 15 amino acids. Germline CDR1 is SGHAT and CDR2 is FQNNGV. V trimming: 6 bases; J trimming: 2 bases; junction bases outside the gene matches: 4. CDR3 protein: CASRRTGGYTDTQYF. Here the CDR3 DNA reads TGTGCCAGCAGGAGGACAGGGGGCTACACAGATACGCAGTATTTT.

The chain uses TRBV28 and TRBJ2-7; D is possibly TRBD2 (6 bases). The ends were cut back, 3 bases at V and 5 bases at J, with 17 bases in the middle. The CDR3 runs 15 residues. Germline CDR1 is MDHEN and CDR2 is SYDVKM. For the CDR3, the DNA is TGTGCCAGCAGTTTCTCTACGGGACTCCGCGACGAGCAGTACTTC. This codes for CASSFSTGLRDEQYF.

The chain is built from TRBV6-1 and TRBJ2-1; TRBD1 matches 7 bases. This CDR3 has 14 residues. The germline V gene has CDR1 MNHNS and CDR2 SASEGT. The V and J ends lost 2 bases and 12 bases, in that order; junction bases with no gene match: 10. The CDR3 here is CASSEYVGGRGQFF. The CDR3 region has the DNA TGTGCCAGCAGTGAATATGTAGGGGGCCGAGGGCAGTTCTTC.

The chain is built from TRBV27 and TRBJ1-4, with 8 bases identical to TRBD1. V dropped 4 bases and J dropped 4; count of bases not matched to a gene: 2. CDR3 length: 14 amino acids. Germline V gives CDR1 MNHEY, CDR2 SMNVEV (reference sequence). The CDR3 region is CASSSGQGNEKLFF. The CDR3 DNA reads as TGTGCCAGCAGTTCTGGACAGGGTAATGAAAAACTGTTTTTT. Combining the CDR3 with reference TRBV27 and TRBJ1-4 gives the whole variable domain EAQVTQNPRYLITVTGKKLTVTCSQNMNHEYMSWYRQDPGLGLRQIYYSMNVEVTDKGDVPEGYKVSRKEKRNFPLILESPSPNQTSLYFCASSSGQGNEKLFFGSGTQLSVL.

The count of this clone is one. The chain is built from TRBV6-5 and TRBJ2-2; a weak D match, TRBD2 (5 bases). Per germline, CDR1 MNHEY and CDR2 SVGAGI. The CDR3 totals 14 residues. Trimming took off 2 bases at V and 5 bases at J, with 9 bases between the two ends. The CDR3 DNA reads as TGTGCCAGCAGTTACCCGGGATTGACCGGGGAGCTGTTTTTT. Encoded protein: CASSYPGLTGELFF.

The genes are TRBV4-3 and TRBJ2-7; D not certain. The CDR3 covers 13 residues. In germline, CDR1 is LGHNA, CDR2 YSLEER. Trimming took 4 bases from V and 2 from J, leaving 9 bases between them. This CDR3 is CASSPNIAYEQYF. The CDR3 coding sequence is TGCGCCAGCAGCCCTAATATCGCCTACGAGCAGTACTTC.

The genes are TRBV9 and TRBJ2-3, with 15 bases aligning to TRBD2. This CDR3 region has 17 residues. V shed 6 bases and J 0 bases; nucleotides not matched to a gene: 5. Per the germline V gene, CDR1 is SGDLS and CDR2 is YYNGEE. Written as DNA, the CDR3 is TGTGCCAGCACCCGGGGACTAGCGGGGGGTAGCACAGATACGCAGTATTTT. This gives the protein CASTRGLAGGSTDTQYF.

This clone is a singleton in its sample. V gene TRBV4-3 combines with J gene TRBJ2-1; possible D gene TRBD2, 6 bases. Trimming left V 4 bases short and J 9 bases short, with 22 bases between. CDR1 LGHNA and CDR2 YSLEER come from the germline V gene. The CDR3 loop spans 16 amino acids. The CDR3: CASSRDVGGTSAEQFF. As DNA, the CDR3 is TGCGCCAGCAGCCGGGACGTGGGAGGTACCTCCGCTGAGCAGTTCTTC.

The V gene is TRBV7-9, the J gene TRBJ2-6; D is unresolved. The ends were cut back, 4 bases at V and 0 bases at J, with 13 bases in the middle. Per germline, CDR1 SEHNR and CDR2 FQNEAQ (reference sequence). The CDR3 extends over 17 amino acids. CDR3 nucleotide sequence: TGTGCCAGCAGCTCCACCCGACGGAGCTCTGGGGCCAACGTCCTGACTTTC. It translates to CASSSTRRSSGANVLTF. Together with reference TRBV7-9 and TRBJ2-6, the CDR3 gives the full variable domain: DTGVSQNPRHKITKRGQNVTFRCDPISEHNRLYWYRQTLGQGPEFLTYFQNEAQLEKSRLLSDRFSAERPKGSFSTLEIQRTEQGDSAMYLCASSSTRRSSGANVLTFGAGSRLTVL.

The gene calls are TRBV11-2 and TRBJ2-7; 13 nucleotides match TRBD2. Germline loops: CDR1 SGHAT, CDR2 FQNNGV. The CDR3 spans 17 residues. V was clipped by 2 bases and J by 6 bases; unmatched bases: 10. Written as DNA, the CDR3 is TGTGCCAGCAGCTTAAGGGCAGCTCGGACTAGCGGGAGCGAGCAGTACTTC. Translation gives CASSLRAARTSGSEQYF.

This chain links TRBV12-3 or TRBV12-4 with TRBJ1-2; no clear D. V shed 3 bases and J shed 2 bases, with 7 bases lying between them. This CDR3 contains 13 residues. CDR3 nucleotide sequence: TGTGCCAGCAGTTTCTCAGGCAACTATGGCTACACCTTC. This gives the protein CASSFSGNYGYTF.

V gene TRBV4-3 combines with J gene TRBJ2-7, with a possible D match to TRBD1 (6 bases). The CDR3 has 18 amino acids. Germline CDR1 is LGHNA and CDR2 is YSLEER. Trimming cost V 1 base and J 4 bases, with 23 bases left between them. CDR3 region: CASSQAYGRGINQYEQYF. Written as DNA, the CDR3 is TGCGCCAGCAGCCAAGCCTATGGAAGGGGGATTAACCAGTACGAGCAGTACTTC.